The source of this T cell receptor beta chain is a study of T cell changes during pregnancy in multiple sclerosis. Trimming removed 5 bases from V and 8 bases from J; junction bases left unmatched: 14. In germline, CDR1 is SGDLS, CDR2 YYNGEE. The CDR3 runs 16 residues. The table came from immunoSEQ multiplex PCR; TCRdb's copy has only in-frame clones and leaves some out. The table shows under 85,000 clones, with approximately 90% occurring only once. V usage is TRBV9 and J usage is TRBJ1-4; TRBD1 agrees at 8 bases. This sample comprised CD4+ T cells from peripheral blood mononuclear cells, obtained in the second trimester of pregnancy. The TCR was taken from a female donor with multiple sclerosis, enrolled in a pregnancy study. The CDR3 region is CASSQSIRGHGEKLFF. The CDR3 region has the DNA TGTGCCAGCAGTCAGAGTATCAGGGGGCACGGGGAAAAACTGTTTTTT. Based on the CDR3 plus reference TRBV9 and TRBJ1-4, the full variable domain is DSGVTQTPKHLITATGQRVTLRCSPRSGDLSVYWYQQSLDQGLQFLIQYYNGEERAKGNILERFSAQQFPDLHSELNLSSLELGDSALYFCASSQSIRGHGEKLFFGSGTQLSVL.